The present T cell receptor (beta chain) was sequenced within a study of blood T cell repertoires in COVID-19. Study overall: COVID-19 samples collected from the United States, Italy and Spain covered acute and convalescent phases. T cells, B-cell-depleted T cells, or PBMCs provided the cDNA or gDNA that served as material.

Original data processing: Estimation of nucleated cell counts was performed using reference gene primer amplification. Produced via immunoSEQ multiplex PCR; TCRdb's table is partial and in-frame only. V, J and clone size are those of that table, while D and trimming were read from the DNA. The sample lists about 180,000 clones, about 89% occurring once. Sequencing was done on a sample of peripheral blood. The origin of this receptor is a man between 40 and 49 years old with active or convalescent COVID-19.

The CDR3 bases are TGTGCCAGCAGCCCATCGGGACAGGGCGGGAGCTATGGCTACACCTTC. It translates to CASSPSGQGGSYGYTF. This chain links TRBV3-1 (or the pseudogene TRBV3-2) with TRBJ1-2; 9 bases agree with TRBD1. Trimming took 4 bases from V and 4 from J; bases not matched to a gene: 10. The germline gives CDR1 LGHDT, CDR2 YNNKEL (reference sequence). This CDR3 comprises 16 residues.